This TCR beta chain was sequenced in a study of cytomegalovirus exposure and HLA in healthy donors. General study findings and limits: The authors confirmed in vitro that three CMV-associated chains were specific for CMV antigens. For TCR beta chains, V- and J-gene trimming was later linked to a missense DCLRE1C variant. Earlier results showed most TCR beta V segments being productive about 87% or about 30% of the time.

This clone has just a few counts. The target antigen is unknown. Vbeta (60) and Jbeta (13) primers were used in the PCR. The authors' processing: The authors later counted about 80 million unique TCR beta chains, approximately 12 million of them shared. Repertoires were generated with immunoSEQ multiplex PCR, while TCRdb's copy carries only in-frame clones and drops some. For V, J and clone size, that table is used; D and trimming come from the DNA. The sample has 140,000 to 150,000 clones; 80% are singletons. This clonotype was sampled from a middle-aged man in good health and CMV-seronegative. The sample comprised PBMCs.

The DNA of the CDR3 is TGTGCCAGCCGCATGGGTATGGAGTCTGGAAACACCATATATTTT. Residues: CASRMGMESGNTIYF. This chain joins TRBV6-5 and TRBJ1-3, with D unresolved. V was pared by 8 bases and J by 1 base, with 15 bases between. Per the germline V gene, CDR1 is MNHEY and CDR2 is SVGAGI. The CDR3 is 15 amino acids.